This TCR beta chain stems from a study of blood T cells in healthy people across ages. Across the study: There was about one barcoded beta molecule captured by template switching per two T cells.

Through a sample-barcoded 5' primer and a J-beta primer mix, a second PCR was run for about 7 to 12 cycles. Template switching added a 12-random-nucleotide identifier to every cDNA molecule. TCRdb passed the 5' RACE reads through MiXCR, listing each CDR3 protein once. The data show some 930,000 distinct CDR3 sequences, about 28% seen once. These records were also assigned to another study, of T cells of mothers and their children.

The receptor was derived from a woman aged 40 to 49 in good health. Sequences were obtained from blood.

CDR3 region: CASSQDLRNSPLHF. CDR3 coding DNA: TGTGCCAGCAGCCAAGATCTACGGAATTCACCCCTCCACTTT. The genes are TRBV3-1 and TRBJ1-6; D remains ambiguous. This CDR3 comprises 14 residues. Germline V gene data show CDR1 as LGHDT and CDR2 as YNNKEL (reference sequence). The V gene lost 0 bases and the J gene lost 7 bases, with 7 bases spanning the gap.